The 5 T cell receptor beta chains reported below all come from one sample, sequenced in a study of blood T cell repertoires in COVID-19. TCRdb's table, derived via immunoSEQ multiplex PCR, lists solely in-frame clones and lacks some. The sample has roughly 200,000 clones; approximately 80% are singletons. Sequencing was done on a sample of PBMCs or T cells enriched from blood (not recorded which). These receptor sequences come from a man aged 35 to 55 who had recovered from COVID-19.

The chain combines TRBV19 with TRBJ2-5, with TRBD1 matching 8 bases. With 7 bases clipped from V and 5 bases from J, the junction kept 9 bases outside the gene matches. Germline V gene lookup returns CDR1 LNHDA and CDR2 SQIVND (reference sequence). The CDR3 loop spans 14 amino acids. The CDR3 protein is CASTDRGREETQYF. CDR3 nucleotides: TGTGCCAGTACCGACAGGGGCCGGGAGGAGACCCAGTACTTC.

The CDR3 nucleotides are TGTGCCAGCTCACCACGGGAGGATGAGCAGTTCTTC. Amino acids: CASSPREDEQFF. This sequence joins TRBV18 and TRBJ2-1, with TRBD2 as a possible D gene (6 bases). Looked up from germline, CDR1 is KGHSH and CDR2 is LQKENI. The CDR3 is 12 residues long. Trimming cost V 1 base and J 8 bases, with 6 bases left between them.

The rearrangement joins TRBV7-9 to TRBJ2-1, with TRBD2 identical over 13 bases. V trimming: 4 bases; J trimming: 7 bases; junction bases outside the gene matches: 4. The CDR3 has 15 residues. Germline lookup yields CDR1 SEHNR and CDR2 FQNEAQ (reference sequence). The CDR3 nucleotides are TGTGCCAGCAGCTCATGGACTAGCGGGAGAAATGAGCAGTTCTTC. Translated: CASSSWTSGRNEQFF. The full variable domain, completed using reference TRBV7-9 and TRBJ2-1, is DTGVSQNPRHKITKRGQNVTFRCDPISEHNRLYWYRQTLGQGPEFLTYFQNEAQLEKSRLLSDRFSAERPKGSFSTLEIQRTEQGDSAMYLCASSSWTSGRNEQFFGPGTRLTVL.

The chain couples TRBV2 to TRBJ2-7, with D possibly TRBD2 on 5 matching bases. V was trimmed by 7 bases and J by 3 bases, leaving 13 bases between them. The CDR3 loop spans 13 amino acids. CDR1 is SNHLY and CDR2 is FYNNEI in the germline V gene. The CDR3 nucleotides read TGTGCCAGCACCCCGGAGGTCGGCTACGAGCAGTACGTC. This encodes CASTPEVGYEQYV.

The V gene is TRBV4-1, the J gene TRBJ2-5; 7 nucleotides match TRBD2. This CDR3 region has 14 residues. The V gene end was trimmed by 3 bases and the J gene end by 2 bases; junction bases not matched to a gene: 3. Germline V gene lookup returns CDR1 MGHRA and CDR2 YSYEKL. The CDR3 here is CASSQGGLQETQYF. In DNA form, the CDR3 reads TGCGCCAGCAGCCAGGGAGGGTTACAAGAGACCCAGTACTTC.